The rows below give T cell receptor beta chains drawn from one sample of a study of blood T cells in healthy people across ages. Using its own MiXCR run on the 5' RACE reads, TCRdb lists one record per CDR3 protein. The data contain some 790,000 distinct CDR3 sequences, around 26% of them singletons. Input material: blood. These receptors all come from a woman older than 75 in good health. Both conserved end residues are part of each CDR3. The order of the fields is V gene, D gene, J gene, clone size, CDR3 DNA, CDR3 protein. The D gene is left open where the match is weak. The size field is filled for only some rows; it gives once, few, many or a size class.

v_gene: TRBV27; d_gene: TRBD1; j_gene: TRBJ2-1; abundance: NA; CDR3nt: TGTGCCAGCAGTCCAGGACAGGGGGCCAACAATGAGCAGTTCTTC; CDR3aa: CASSPGQGANNEQFF
v_gene: TRBV11-2; d_gene: TRBD1; j_gene: TRBJ2-2; abundance: few; CDR3nt: TGTGCCAGCAGCACCAACCAGGGGGCCGGGGAGCTGTTTTTT; CDR3aa: CASSTNQGAGELFF
v_gene: TRBV6-2/TRBV6-3; d_gene: NA; j_gene: TRBJ2-5; abundance: many; CDR3nt: TGTGCCAGCAGTTATCCCCCTTCCCGACCGTCCCAAGAGACCCAGTACTTC; CDR3aa: CASSYPPSRPSQETQYF
v_gene: TRBV27; d_gene: NA; j_gene: TRBJ1-2; abundance: NA; CDR3nt: TGTGCCAGCAGTCTTCAGCCTAACTATGGCTACACCTTC; CDR3aa: CASSLQPNYGYTF
v_gene: TRBV29-1; d_gene: NA; j_gene: TRBJ2-2; abundance: NA; CDR3nt: TGCAGCGTTTGGGACTTTAACACCGGGGAGCTGTTTTTT; CDR3aa: CSVWDFNTGELFF
v_gene: TRBV20-1; d_gene: TRBD1; j_gene: TRBJ1-4; abundance: few; CDR3nt: TGCAGTGCTAGGGTGACAGGGACTAATGAAAAACTGTTTTTT; CDR3aa: CSARVTGTNEKLFF
v_gene: TRBV7-2; d_gene: NA; j_gene: TRBJ1-2; abundance: NA; CDR3nt: TGTGCCGGCAGTCGTCAGGGTGATGGCTACACCTTC; CDR3aa: CAGSRQGDGYTF
v_gene: TRBV7-9; d_gene: NA; j_gene: TRBJ1-4; abundance: NA; CDR3nt: TGTGCCAGCAGCTTGGGGAAGGATGAAAAACTGTTTTTT; CDR3aa: CASSLGKDEKLFF
v_gene: TRBV11-2; d_gene: NA; j_gene: TRBJ2-5; abundance: NA; CDR3nt: TGTGCCAGCAGCTTAGCTTGGGGCCCGGGAGAGACCCAGTACTTC; CDR3aa: CASSLAWGPGETQYF
v_gene: TRBV7-6; d_gene: NA; j_gene: TRBJ2-7; abundance: many; CDR3nt: TGTGCCAGCAGCTTAAGAGGGGGTTCCGACGAGCAGTACTTC; CDR3aa: CASSLRGGSDEQYF
v_gene: TRBV2; d_gene: NA; j_gene: TRBJ2-1; abundance: NA; CDR3nt: TGTGCCAGCATCGGGGGACCATCATACAATGAGCAGTTCTTC; CDR3aa: CASIGGPSYNEQFF
v_gene: TRBV3-1; d_gene: TRBD1; j_gene: TRBJ2-2; abundance: few; CDR3nt: TGTGCCAGCTCGTTATGGACAGGGGGTATAACCGGGGAGCTGTTTTTT; CDR3aa: CASSLWTGGITGELFF
v_gene: TRBV7-2; d_gene: NA; j_gene: TRBJ2-3; abundance: NA; CDR3nt: TGTGCCAGCAGCTTATTTCGGGGCGCAGATACGCAGTATTTT; CDR3aa: CASSLFRGADTQYF
v_gene: TRBV21-1; d_gene: NA; j_gene: TRBJ1-1; abundance: few; CDR3nt: TGTGCCAGCAGCAAAGGGGTGCAGGGATCGAACACTGAAGCTTTCTTT; CDR3aa: CASSKGVQGSNTEAFF
v_gene: TRBV29-1; d_gene: TRBD2; j_gene: TRBJ2-7; abundance: NA; CDR3nt: TGCAGCGTTGGTCTAGCGGGGAAAAACGAGCAGTACTTC; CDR3aa: CSVGLAGKNEQYF
v_gene: TRBV6-2/TRBV6-3; d_gene: TRBD2; j_gene: TRBJ2-5; abundance: many; CDR3nt: TGTGCCAGCACCCGAGCGGGGGTAGAGACCCAGTACTTC; CDR3aa: CASTRAGVETQYF
v_gene: TRBV7-2; d_gene: TRBD2; j_gene: TRBJ2-3; abundance: many; CDR3nt: TGTGCCAGCAGCTTTCGACTAGCGGCCAGCACAGATACGCAGTATTTT; CDR3aa: CASSFRLAASTDTQYF
v_gene: TRBV2; d_gene: NA; j_gene: TRBJ2-1; abundance: NA; CDR3nt: TGTGCCAGCAGTGGACGGGGGCAGGGTGAGCAGTTCTTC; CDR3aa: CASSGRGQGEQFF
v_gene: TRBV12-3/TRBV12-4; d_gene: NA; j_gene: TRBJ2-6; abundance: many; CDR3nt: TGTGCCAGCAGTCCGACGGCGGCAGCTGGGGCCAACGTCCTGACTTTC; CDR3aa: CASSPTAAAGANVLTF
v_gene: TRBV5-1; d_gene: NA; j_gene: TRBJ1-2; abundance: few; CDR3nt: TGCGCCAGCAGCTTGACAGCAGCCCATGGCCACACCTTC; CDR3aa: CASSLTAAHGHTF
v_gene: TRBV12-3/TRBV12-4; d_gene: NA; j_gene: TRBJ2-7; abundance: many; CDR3nt: TGTGCCAGCAGTCCGGGACTCCCAGCCCTCTCCTACGAGCAGTACTTC; CDR3aa: CASSPGLPALSYEQYF
v_gene: TRBV7-2; d_gene: NA; j_gene: TRBJ2-1; abundance: few; CDR3nt: TGTGCCAGCAGCTTAGTATCTGCGGGTGGCCGGGACGTTAGTGAGCAGTTCTTC; CDR3aa: CASSLVSAGGRDVSEQFF
v_gene: TRBV7-8; d_gene: NA; j_gene: TRBJ1-5; abundance: many; CDR3nt: TGTGCCAGCAGCTCGGACAGTCGGGGTCAGCCCCAGCATTTT; CDR3aa: CASSSDSRGQPQHF
v_gene: TRBV7-8; d_gene: NA; j_gene: TRBJ2-2; abundance: NA; CDR3nt: TGTGCCAGCAGTGGGACTTACGGGGAGCTGTTTTTT; CDR3aa: CASSGTYGELFF
v_gene: TRBV4-1; d_gene: NA; j_gene: TRBJ2-1; abundance: NA; CDR3nt: TGCGCCAGCAGCCAGGAAGGTAATGAGCAGTTCTTC; CDR3aa: CASSQEGNEQFF
v_gene: TRBV10-3; d_gene: TRBD1; j_gene: TRBJ2-3; abundance: NA; CDR3nt: TGTGCCATCAAGGACGGACAGGGGTCAGATACGCAGTATTTT; CDR3aa: CAIKDGQGSDTQYF
v_gene: TRBV6-2/TRBV6-3; d_gene: NA; j_gene: TRBJ2-4; abundance: many; CDR3nt: TGTGCCAGCTACGCAGTAGCCAAAAACATTCAGTACTTC; CDR3aa: CASYAVAKNIQYF
v_gene: TRBV10-1; d_gene: TRBD1; j_gene: TRBJ1-6; abundance: few; CDR3nt: TGCGCCAGCAGTGATCTTCGATTGGGGACAGGGGTAATGACCCTCCACTTT; CDR3aa: CASSDLRLGTGVMTLHF
v_gene: TRBV6-2/TRBV6-3; d_gene: TRBD1; j_gene: TRBJ2-3; abundance: NA; CDR3nt: TGTGCCAGCAGCCTCCGGACAGGGCAGAGAGTCCTTGGCACAGATACGCAGTATTTT; CDR3aa: CASSLRTGQRVLGTDTQYF
v_gene: TRBV7-2; d_gene: TRBD2; j_gene: TRBJ2-3; abundance: many; CDR3nt: TGTGCCAGCAGCTTAGTAGGGGGGACTAGCGGGGGGAAGATAGATACGCAGTATTTT; CDR3aa: CASSLVGGTSGGKIDTQYF
v_gene: TRBV7-2; d_gene: NA; j_gene: TRBJ2-7; abundance: many; CDR3nt: TGTGCCAGCAGCAGGGGGGACGGTTCCTACGAGCAGTACTTC; CDR3aa: CASSRGDGSYEQYF
v_gene: TRBV3-1; d_gene: NA; j_gene: TRBJ2-5; abundance: many; CDR3nt: TGTGCCAGCAGCCAACCCGGGGGGCGTAAGACCCAGTACTTC; CDR3aa: CASSQPGGRKTQYF
v_gene: TRBV6-6; d_gene: NA; j_gene: TRBJ1-4; abundance: many; CDR3nt: TGTGCCAGCAAAGCAGGGTCTAATGAAAAACTGTTTTTT; CDR3aa: CASKAGSNEKLFF
v_gene: TRBV11-2; d_gene: TRBD1; j_gene: TRBJ1-1; abundance: NA; CDR3nt: TGTGCCAGCAGCACTACAGGGGGGGGGACTGAAGCTTTCTTT; CDR3aa: CASSTTGGGTEAFF
v_gene: TRBV7-2; d_gene: NA; j_gene: TRBJ2-5; abundance: many; CDR3nt: TGTGCCAGCAGCCCTATCTTCGAGACCCAGTACTTC; CDR3aa: CASSPIFETQYF
v_gene: TRBV3-1; d_gene: TRBD1; j_gene: TRBJ1-2; abundance: NA; CDR3nt: TGTGCCAGCAGCCCGGGACAGCCCCCTAGCTACACCTTC; CDR3aa: CASSPGQPPSYTF
v_gene: TRBV20-1; d_gene: TRBD2; j_gene: TRBJ2-1; abundance: many; CDR3nt: TGCAGTGCTAGAGGATCTAGCGGGGGGGCCTTTAGGGAGCAGTTCTTC; CDR3aa: CSARGSSGGAFREQFF
v_gene: TRBV11-2; d_gene: TRBD1; j_gene: TRBJ2-3; abundance: NA; CDR3nt: TGTGCCAGCAGCTTAAAAATCCCAGGGGGCGCATATACGCAGTATTTT; CDR3aa: CASSLKIPGGAYTQYF
v_gene: TRBV18; d_gene: NA; j_gene: TRBJ2-1; abundance: NA; CDR3nt: TGTGCCAGCTCACCAGGACAAGGGAACCACGAGCAGTTCTTC; CDR3aa: CASSPGQGNHEQFF
v_gene: TRBV6-5; d_gene: NA; j_gene: TRBJ1-5; abundance: NA; CDR3nt: TGTGCCAGCAGTCCGGGCCGAAGGAATCAGCCCCAGCATTTT; CDR3aa: CASSPGRRNQPQHF
v_gene: TRBV27; d_gene: NA; j_gene: TRBJ2-7; abundance: NA; CDR3nt: TGTGCCAGCAGTTTCCAGGTCTCCTACGAGCAGTACTTC; CDR3aa: CASSFQVSYEQYF
v_gene: TRBV20-1; d_gene: TRBD2; j_gene: TRBJ2-1; abundance: few; CDR3nt: TGCAGTGCTGCCCAGACTAGCGGGGGGGCATATGAGCAGTTCTTC; CDR3aa: CSAAQTSGGAYEQFF
v_gene: TRBV20-1; d_gene: TRBD1; j_gene: TRBJ1-2; abundance: many; CDR3nt: TGCAGTGCTCCAGGGGGCGCGGTCTATGGCTACACCTTC; CDR3aa: CSAPGGAVYGYTF
v_gene: TRBV6-2/TRBV6-3; d_gene: TRBD1; j_gene: TRBJ1-4; abundance: NA; CDR3nt: TGTGCCAGCAGTTCAGGGGGCGTCAGTGAAAAACTGTTTTTT; CDR3aa: CASSSGGVSEKLFF
v_gene: TRBV19; d_gene: NA; j_gene: TRBJ1-5; abundance: many; CDR3nt: TGTGCCAGTAGTATAGGGCAGTTCAATCAGCCCCAGCATTTT; CDR3aa: CASSIGQFNQPQHF
v_gene: TRBV7-2; d_gene: TRBD1; j_gene: TRBJ2-5; abundance: many; CDR3nt: TGTGCCAGCAGCCGGTTCGGACAGGCGGAGACCCAGTACTTC; CDR3aa: CASSRFGQAETQYF
v_gene: TRBV4-2; d_gene: NA; j_gene: TRBJ2-6; abundance: NA; CDR3nt: TGTGCCAGCAGCCAAGATGAGGGCTCTGGGGCCAACGCCCTGACTTTC; CDR3aa: CASSQDEGSGANALTF
v_gene: TRBV15; d_gene: NA; j_gene: TRBJ2-1; abundance: many; CDR3nt: TGTGCCACCAGCAGAGATAGGGCTAGCGTCACCTACAATGAGCAGTTCTTC; CDR3aa: CATSRDRASVTYNEQFF
v_gene: TRBV11-2; d_gene: NA; j_gene: TRBJ2-5; abundance: many; CDR3nt: TGTGCCAGCAGCTTAGATATGGAGACCTTGGATGAGACCCAGTACTTC; CDR3aa: CASSLDMETLDETQYF
v_gene: TRBV7-9; d_gene: NA; j_gene: TRBJ1-6; abundance: many; CDR3nt: TGTGCCAGCAGCTTAGGAGGCAGTCGGTCACCCCTCCACTTT; CDR3aa: CASSLGGSRSPLHF
v_gene: TRBV11-2; d_gene: NA; j_gene: TRBJ2-3; abundance: once; CDR3nt: TGTGCCAGCAGCCTGATGACGGGGGCCCGCTCACATACGCGGTATTTT; CDR3aa: CASSLMTGARSHTRYF
v_gene: TRBV2; d_gene: NA; j_gene: TRBJ1-5; abundance: NA; CDR3nt: TGTGCCAGCAGCTCCGGGACAATGGGCAATCAGCCCCAGCATTTT; CDR3aa: CASSSGTMGNQPQHF
v_gene: TRBV11-2; d_gene: TRBD1; j_gene: TRBJ1-1; abundance: NA; CDR3nt: TGTGCCAGCACCCTTCAAGGGGGCGTCACTGAAGCTTTCTTT; CDR3aa: CASTLQGGVTEAFF